The rows below give T cell receptor beta chains drawn from one sample of a study of blood T cell repertoires in COVID-19. Profiled with immunoSEQ multiplex PCR; TCRdb holds only in-frame clones, not every one. The sample gives roughly 56,000 clones, around 86% of which show up once; roughly 15% is in the top ten. The sequencing input was peripheral blood. The receptors come from a human donor in a cohort sampled during active COVID-19. Each CDR3 is given with its conserved first and last residue. The order of the fields is J gene, V gene, D gene, clone size, CDR3 DNA, CDR3 protein. D genes are given only for firm matches. Where a row states a size, it is once, few, many or the class of an expanded clone; other rows omit it.

j_gene: TRBJ1-1; v_gene: TRBV6-4; d_gene: NA; abundance: NA; CDR3nt: TGTGCCAGCAGTCTCAGGGCGGATACTGAAGCTTTCTTT; CDR3aa: CASSLRADTEAFF
j_gene: TRBJ2-7; v_gene: TRBV7-2; d_gene: NA; abundance: NA; CDR3nt: TGTGCCAGCAGCTTAGCCGGGGCCGCCGGACGGGGGTCCTACGAGCAGTACTTC; CDR3aa: CASSLAGAAGRGSYEQYF
j_gene: TRBJ2-3; v_gene: TRBV5-1; d_gene: NA; abundance: NA; CDR3nt: TGCGCCAGCAGCTTGGAGCCAGGGCGGACAGATACGCAGTATTTT; CDR3aa: CASSLEPGRTDTQYF
j_gene: TRBJ1-4; v_gene: TRBV7-8; d_gene: TRBD1; abundance: NA; CDR3nt: TGTGCCAGCAGCTTTCGGGGACAGAATGAAAAACTGTTTTTT; CDR3aa: CASSFRGQNEKLFF
j_gene: TRBJ2-1; v_gene: TRBV11-2; d_gene: TRBD2; abundance: few; CDR3nt: TGTGCCAGCGTTAGCGGGAGTGGGTACAATGAGCAGTTCTTC; CDR3aa: CASVSGSGYNEQFF
j_gene: TRBJ1-3; v_gene: TRBV27; d_gene: NA; abundance: NA; CDR3nt: TGTGCCAGCAGCTCCGGACGAGAGGGCTATGGAAACACCATATATTTT; CDR3aa: CASSSGREGYGNTIYF
j_gene: TRBJ2-5; v_gene: TRBV7-2; d_gene: NA; abundance: NA; CDR3nt: TGTGCCAGCAGCTTAGTTGGAGGGATCCAGGAGACCCAGTACTTC; CDR3aa: CASSLVGGIQETQYF
j_gene: TRBJ1-4; v_gene: TRBV19; d_gene: TRBD1; abundance: NA; CDR3nt: TGTGCCAGTAGTAGGGACAGCTCAACTAATGAAAAACTGTTTTTT; CDR3aa: CASSRDSSTNEKLFF
j_gene: TRBJ2-5; v_gene: TRBV11-2; d_gene: TRBD1; abundance: NA; CDR3nt: TGTGCCAGCAGCCTTAGGGGGACAGGGGCCTTCGAGACCCAGTACTTC; CDR3aa: CASSLRGTGAFETQYF
j_gene: TRBJ2-4; v_gene: TRBV7-2; d_gene: NA; abundance: NA; CDR3nt: TGTGCCAGCAGCTTACGTGGGCTAGCCAAAAACATTCAGTACTTC; CDR3aa: CASSLRGLAKNIQYF
j_gene: TRBJ1-4; v_gene: TRBV18; d_gene: NA; abundance: NA; CDR3nt: TGTGCCAGCTCTGTCGTTGCAACTAATGAAAAACTGTTTTTT; CDR3aa: CASSVVATNEKLFF
j_gene: TRBJ1-1; v_gene: TRBV5-1; d_gene: TRBD1; abundance: NA; CDR3nt: TGCGCCAGCATGAAGGGGACAGCAAACACTGAAGCTTTCTTT; CDR3aa: CASMKGTANTEAFF